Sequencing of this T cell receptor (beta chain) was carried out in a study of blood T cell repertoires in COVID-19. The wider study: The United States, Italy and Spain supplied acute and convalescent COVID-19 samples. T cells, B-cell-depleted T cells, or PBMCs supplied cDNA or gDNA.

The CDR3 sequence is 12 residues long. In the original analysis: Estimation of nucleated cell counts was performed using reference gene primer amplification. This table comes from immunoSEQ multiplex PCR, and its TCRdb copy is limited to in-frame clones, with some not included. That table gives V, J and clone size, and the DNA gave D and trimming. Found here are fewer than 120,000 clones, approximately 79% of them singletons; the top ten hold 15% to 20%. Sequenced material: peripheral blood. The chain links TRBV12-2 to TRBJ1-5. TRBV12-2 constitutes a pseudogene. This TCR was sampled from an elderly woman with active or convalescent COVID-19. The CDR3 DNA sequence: TGTGCAAGTCGCGCCGGGGATCAGCCCCAGCATTTT. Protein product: CASRAGDQPQHF.